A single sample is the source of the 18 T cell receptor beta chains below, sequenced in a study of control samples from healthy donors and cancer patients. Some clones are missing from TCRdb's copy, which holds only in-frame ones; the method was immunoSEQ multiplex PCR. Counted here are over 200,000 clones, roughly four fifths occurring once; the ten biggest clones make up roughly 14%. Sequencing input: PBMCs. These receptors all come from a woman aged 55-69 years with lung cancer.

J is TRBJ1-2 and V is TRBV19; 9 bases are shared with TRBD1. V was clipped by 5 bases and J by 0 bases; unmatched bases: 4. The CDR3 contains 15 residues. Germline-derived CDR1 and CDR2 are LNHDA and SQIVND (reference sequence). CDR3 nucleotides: TGTGCCAGTAGTTATGGACAGGGGACTAACTATGGCTACACCTTC. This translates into CASSYGQGTNYGYTF. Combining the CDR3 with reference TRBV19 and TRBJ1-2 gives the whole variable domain DGGITQSPKYLFRKEGQNVTLSCEQNLNHDAMYWYRQDPGQGLRLIYYSQIVNDFQKGDIAEGYSVSREKKESFPLTVTSAQKNPTAFYLCASSYGQGTNYGYTFGSGTRLTVV.

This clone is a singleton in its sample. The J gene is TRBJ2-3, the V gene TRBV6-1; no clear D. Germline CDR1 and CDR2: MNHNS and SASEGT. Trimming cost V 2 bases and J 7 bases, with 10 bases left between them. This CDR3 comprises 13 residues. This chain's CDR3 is CASSESAGYTQYF. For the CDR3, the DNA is TGTGCCAGCAGTGAATCAGCCGGCTATACGCAGTATTTT.

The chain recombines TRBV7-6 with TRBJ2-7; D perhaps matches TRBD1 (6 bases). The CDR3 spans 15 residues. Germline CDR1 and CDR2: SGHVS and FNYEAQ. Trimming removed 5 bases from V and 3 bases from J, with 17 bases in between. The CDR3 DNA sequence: TGTGCCAGCAGCCCCGTTTTGAGGGGGAACTACGAGCAGTACTTC. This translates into CASSPVLRGNYEQYF.

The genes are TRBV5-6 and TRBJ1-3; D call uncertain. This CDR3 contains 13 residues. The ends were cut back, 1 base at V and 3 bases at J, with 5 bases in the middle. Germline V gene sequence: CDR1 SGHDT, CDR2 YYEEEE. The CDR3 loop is CASSLRGGNTIYF. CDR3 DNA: TGTGCCAGCAGCTTGCGGGGTGGAAACACCATATATTTT.

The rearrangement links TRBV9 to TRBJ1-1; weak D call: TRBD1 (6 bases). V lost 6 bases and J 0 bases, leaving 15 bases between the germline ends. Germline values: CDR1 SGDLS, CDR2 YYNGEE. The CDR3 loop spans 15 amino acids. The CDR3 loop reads CASTPGGGMNTEAFF. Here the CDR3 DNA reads TGTGCCAGCACCCCGGGAGGGGGGATGAACACTGAAGCTTTCTTT.

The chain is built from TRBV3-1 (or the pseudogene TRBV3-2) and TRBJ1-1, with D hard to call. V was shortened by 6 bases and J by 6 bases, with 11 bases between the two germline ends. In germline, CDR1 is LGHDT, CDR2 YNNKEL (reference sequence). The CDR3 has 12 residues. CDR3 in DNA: TGTGCCAGCAGTAAAATGAAGGCTGAAGCTTTCTTT. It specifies CASSKMKAEAFF.

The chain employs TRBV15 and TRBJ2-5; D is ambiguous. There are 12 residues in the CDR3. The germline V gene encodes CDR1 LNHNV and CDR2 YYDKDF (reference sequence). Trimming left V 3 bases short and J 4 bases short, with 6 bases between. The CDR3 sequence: CATSRDVETQYF. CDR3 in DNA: TGTGCCACCAGCAGGGACGTAGAGACCCAGTACTTC.

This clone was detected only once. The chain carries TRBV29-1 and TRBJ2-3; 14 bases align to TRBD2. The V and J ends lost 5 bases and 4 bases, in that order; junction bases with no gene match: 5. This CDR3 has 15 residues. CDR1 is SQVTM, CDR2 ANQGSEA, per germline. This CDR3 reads CSVFGLAGGPDTQYF. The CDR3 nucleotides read TGCAGCGTTTTCGGACTAGCGGGGGGCCCAGATACGCAGTATTTT.

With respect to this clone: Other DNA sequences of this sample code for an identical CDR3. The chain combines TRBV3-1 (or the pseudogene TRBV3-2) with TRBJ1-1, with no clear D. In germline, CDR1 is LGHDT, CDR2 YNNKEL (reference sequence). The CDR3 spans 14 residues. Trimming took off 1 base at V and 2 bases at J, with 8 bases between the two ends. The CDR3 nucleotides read TGTGCCAGCAGCCAAGGGCAGGCCAACACTGAAGCTTTCTTT. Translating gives CASSQGQANTEAFF.

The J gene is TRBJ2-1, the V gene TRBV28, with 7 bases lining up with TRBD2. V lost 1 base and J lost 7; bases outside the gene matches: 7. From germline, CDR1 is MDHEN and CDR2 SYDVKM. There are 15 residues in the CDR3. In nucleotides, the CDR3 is TGTGCCAGCAGTTTATCCGGGAGGAGCTGGAATGAGCAGTTCTTC. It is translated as CASSLSGRSWNEQFF.

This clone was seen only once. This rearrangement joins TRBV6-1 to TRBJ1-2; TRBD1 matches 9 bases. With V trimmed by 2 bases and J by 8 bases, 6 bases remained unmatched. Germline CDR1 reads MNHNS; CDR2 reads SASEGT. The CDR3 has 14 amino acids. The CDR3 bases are TGTGCCAGCAGTGAATCGGTGGGACAGGGAGGCTACACCTTC. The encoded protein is CASSESVGQGGYTF.

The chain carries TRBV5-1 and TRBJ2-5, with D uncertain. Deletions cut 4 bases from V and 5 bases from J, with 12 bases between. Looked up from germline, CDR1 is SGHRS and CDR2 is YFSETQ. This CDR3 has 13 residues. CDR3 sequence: CASSPRPWETQYF. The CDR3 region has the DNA TGCGCCAGCAGCCCCCGACCTTGGGAGACCCAGTACTTC.

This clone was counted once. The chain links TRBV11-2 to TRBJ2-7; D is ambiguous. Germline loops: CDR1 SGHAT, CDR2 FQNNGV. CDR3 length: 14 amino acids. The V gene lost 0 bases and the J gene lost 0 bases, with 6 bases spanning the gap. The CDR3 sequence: CASSLEPSSYEQYF. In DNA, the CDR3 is TGTGCCAGCAGCTTAGAACCGAGCTCCTACGAGCAGTACTTC.

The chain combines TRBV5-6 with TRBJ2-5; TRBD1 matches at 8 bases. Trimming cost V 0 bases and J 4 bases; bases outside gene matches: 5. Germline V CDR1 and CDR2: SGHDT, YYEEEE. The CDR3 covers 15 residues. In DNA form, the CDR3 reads TGTGCCAGCAGCTTGGCCCCAGGGGGCAGAGAGACCCAGTACTTC. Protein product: CASSLAPGGRETQYF.

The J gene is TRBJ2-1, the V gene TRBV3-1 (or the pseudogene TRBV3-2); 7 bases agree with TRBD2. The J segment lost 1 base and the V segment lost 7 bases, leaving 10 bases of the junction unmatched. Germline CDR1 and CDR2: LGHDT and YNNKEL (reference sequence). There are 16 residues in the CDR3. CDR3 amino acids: CASTLGAGRSYNEQFF. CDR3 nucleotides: TGTGCCAGCACCCTCGGAGCGGGGCGGTCCTACAATGAGCAGTTCTTC.

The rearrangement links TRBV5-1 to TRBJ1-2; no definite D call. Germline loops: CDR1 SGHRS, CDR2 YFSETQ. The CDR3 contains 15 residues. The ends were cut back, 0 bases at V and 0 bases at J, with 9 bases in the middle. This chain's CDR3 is CASSLAGPPNYGYTF. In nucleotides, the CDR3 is TGCGCCAGCAGCTTGGCCGGACCTCCTAACTATGGCTACACCTTC.

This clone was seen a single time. Here the CDR3 DNA reads TGTGCCAGCAGCTTAGCCAGGGTAGAGGAGACCCAGTACTTC. Translating gives CASSLARVEETQYF. The chain combines TRBV7-8 with TRBJ2-5; D may be TRBD1 (5 bases). V was trimmed by 0 bases and J by 5 bases, leaving 10 bases between them. CDR1 is SGHVS, CDR2 FQNEAQ, per germline. This CDR3 spans 14 amino acids.

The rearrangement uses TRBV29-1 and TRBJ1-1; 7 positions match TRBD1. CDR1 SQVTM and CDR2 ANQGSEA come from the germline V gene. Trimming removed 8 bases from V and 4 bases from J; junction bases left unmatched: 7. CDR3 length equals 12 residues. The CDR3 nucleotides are TGCAGCACCAGACAGGGCGGCACTGAAGCTTTCTTT. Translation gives CSTRQGGTEAFF.